The next 17 T cell receptor beta chains were all read from a single sample in a study of blood T cell repertoires in COVID-19. Profiled with immunoSEQ multiplex PCR; TCRdb holds only in-frame clones, not every one. The sample holds over 150,000 clones, about 90% seen once. Sequences were obtained from PBMCs or T cells enriched from blood (not recorded which). The receptors were sampled from a woman aged 45-60 years who had recovered from COVID-19.

In this sample, this clone turned up many times. CDR3 DNA: TGTGCCAGCAGCAACCGGGACACATACGAGCAGTACTTC. Its translation: CASSNRDTYEQYF. The chain is built from TRBV7-9 and TRBJ2-7; possible D gene TRBD1, 6 bases. Germline loops: CDR1 SEHNR, CDR2 FQNEAQ (reference sequence). Deletions cut 5 bases from V and 4 bases from J, with 12 bases between. The CDR3 spans 13 residues. Full variable domain (rest looked up from reference TRBV7-9 and TRBJ2-7): DTGVSQNPRHKITKRGQNVTFRCDPISEHNRLYWYRQTLGQGPEFLTYFQNEAQLEKSRLLSDRFSAERPKGSFSTLEIQRTEQGDSAMYLCASSNRDTYEQYFGPGTRLTVT.

In this sample, this clone turned up once. The chain uses TRBV5-1 and TRBJ2-1; TRBD2 aligns across 9 bases. Germline V gene sequence: CDR1 SGHRS, CDR2 YFSETQ. CDR3 size: 19 residues. The J segment lost 8 bases and the V segment lost 4 bases, leaving 22 bases of the junction unmatched. In nucleotides, the CDR3 is TGCGCCAGCAGCCTCCCCCAGGGTGGGCCCGGGACTAGCCAGCATGAGCAGTTCTTC. Its translation: CASSLPQGGPGTSQHEQFF.

This chain uses TRBV29-1 with TRBJ2-7; 10 bases are a match to TRBD1. V was pared by 4 bases and J by 7 bases, with 7 bases of the junction left unmatched. Germline V gives CDR1 SQVTM, CDR2 ANQGSEA. The CDR3 is 13 residues long. CDR3 coding DNA: TGCAGCGTTGGTCGGGACAGGGGTAGTGAGCAGTACTTC. Translating gives CSVGRDRGSEQYF.

This clone showed up just once. V and J are TRBV28 and TRBJ1-2; D call uncertain. Germline values: CDR1 MDHEN, CDR2 SYDVKM. This CDR3 region has 13 residues. Trimming cost V 6 bases and J 0 bases, with 8 bases left between them. This CDR3 is CASRFTANYGYTF. CDR3 sequence (DNA): TGTGCCAGCAGATTTACAGCTAACTATGGCTACACCTTC.

This chain links TRBV27 with TRBJ2-3, with 8 nucleotides matching TRBD2. J was trimmed by 4 bases and V by 6 bases; bases with no gene match: 9. Germline V gives CDR1 MNHEY, CDR2 SMNVEV (reference sequence). This CDR3 region has 15 residues. For the CDR3, the DNA is TGTGCCAGCAGGTTACGAGCGGGAGAGGCAGATACGCAGTATTTT. As protein: CASRLRAGEADTQYF.

The chain employs TRBV19 and TRBJ1-2; the match to TRBD1 covers 11 bases. This CDR3 is built from 18 residues. The germline gives CDR1 LNHDA, CDR2 SQIVND (reference sequence). V was clipped by 3 bases and J by 8 bases; unmatched bases: 17. CDR3 protein: CASSIFRPPGQGAGGYTF. CDR3 nucleotides: TGTGCCAGTAGTATTTTTCGCCCACCCGGACAGGGGGCCGGGGGCTACACCTTC.

The rearrangement links TRBV3-1 (or the pseudogene TRBV3-2) to TRBJ1-2, with D possibly matching TRBD1 (5 bases). Germline V gives CDR1 LGHDT, CDR2 YNNKEL (reference sequence). The ends were cut back, 1 base at V and 8 bases at J, with 17 bases in the middle. This CDR3 comprises 15 residues. Here the CDR3 reads CASSQGQGEGVGYTF. The CDR3 DNA reads TGTGCCAGCAGCCAAGGGCAGGGCGAAGGGGTAGGCTACACCTTC.

V gene TRBV20-1 combines with J gene TRBJ1-3; tentative D call: TRBD1 (5 bases). The CDR3 consists of 16 residues. The germline V gene encodes CDR1 DFQATT and CDR2 SNEGSKA (reference sequence). V gave up 3 bases and J gave up 4 bases, with 19 bases separating them. CDR3 sequence reads: CSASGRQGSLGNTIYF. CDR3 DNA: TGCAGTGCTAGTGGGCGGCAGGGCAGTCTCGGAAACACCATATATTTT.

The chain carries TRBV18 and TRBJ1-1; TRBD1 matches 8 bases. Per germline, CDR1 KGHSH and CDR2 LQKENI. The CDR3 contains 15 residues. After removal of 3 bases from V and 1 base from J, the junction contained 4 bases not matched to a gene. This chain's CDR3 is CASSPQGAKNTEAFF. The CDR3 nucleotides are TGTGCCAGCTCACCTCAGGGGGCGAAGAACACTGAAGCTTTCTTT.

V and J are TRBV19 and TRBJ2-7, with D possibly being TRBD2 (5 bases). CDR1 is LNHDA and CDR2 is SQIVND in the germline V gene (reference sequence). The V end lost 4 bases, the J end lost 6 bases, and 7 bases lay between the germline ends. The length of the CDR3 is 11 residues. In DNA, the CDR3 is TGTGCCAGTAGTACGGGAATCGAGCAGTACTTC. It is translated as CASSTGIEQYF.

The rearrangement uses TRBV28 and TRBJ2-7; D ambiguous. V was pared by 2 bases and J by 4 bases, with 15 bases between. This CDR3 contains 15 residues. The germline gives CDR1 MDHEN, CDR2 SYDVKM. The CDR3, as DNA: TGTGCCAGCAGTTTAGGGTTGGATGGGCGTTACGAGCAGTACTTC. Its protein is CASSLGLDGRYEQYF.

The CDR3 DNA reads TGCAGCGTTGACCAGGGGTTGCCAGATACGCAGTATTTT. This translates into CSVDQGLPDTQYF. V and J are TRBV29-1 and TRBJ2-3; maybe TRBD1 (6 bases). The CDR3 has 13 residues. The germline V gene encodes CDR1 SQVTM and CDR2 ANQGSEA. With 3 bases removed from V and 4 bases from J, the gap between germline ends came to 11 bases.

Only one count was recorded for this clone. This chain uses TRBV27 with TRBJ1-2, with D tentatively TRBD1 (5 bases). Germline assignment: CDR1 MNHEY and CDR2 SMNVEV (reference sequence). This CDR3 has 15 amino acids. The V end lost 5 bases, the J end lost 5 bases, and 18 bases lay between the germline ends. The CDR3 DNA reads as TGTGCCAGCAGTAGAACAGGAGTGGCCTTTTATGGCTACACCTTC. Protein sequence: CASSRTGVAFYGYTF.

The chain uses TRBV28 and TRBJ2-7; 7 bases fit TRBD1. Germline V gene data show CDR1 as MDHEN and CDR2 as SYDVKM. This CDR3 comprises 14 residues. The J segment lost 3 bases and the V segment lost 4 bases, leaving 6 bases of the junction unmatched. CDR3 sequence: CASSSPGQHYEQYF. CDR3 nucleotides: TGTGCCAGCAGTTCCCCGGGACAGCACTACGAGCAGTACTTC.

The V gene is TRBV5-4, the J gene TRBJ2-3; D possibly corresponds to TRBD1 (6 bases). Trimming cost V 2 bases and J 1 base, with 8 bases left between them. This CDR3 contains 14 residues. The germline V gene encodes CDR1 SGHNT and CDR2 YYREEE (reference sequence). The CDR3, as DNA: TGTGCCAGCAGCTTCCGGACAGGCACAGATACGCAGTATTTT. As protein: CASSFRTGTDTQYF. Variable domain in full (rest from reference TRBV5-4 and TRBJ2-3): ETGVTQSPTHLIKTRGQQVTLRCSSQSGHNTVSWYQQALGQGPQFIFQYYREEENGRGNFPPRFSGLQFPNYSSELNVNALELDDSALYLCASSFRTGTDTQYFGPGTRLTVL.

The chain employs TRBV7-6 and TRBJ2-1, with D possibly being TRBD1 (5 bases). The germline CDR1 and CDR2 sequences are SGHVS and FNYEAQ. The CDR3 is 13 amino acids. Trimming cost V 6 bases and J 8 bases, with 14 bases left between them. CDR3 bases: TGTGCCAGCAGTCTCCCCTTAGGGGATGAGCAGTTCTTC. Its translation is CASSLPLGDEQFF.

V gene TRBV28 combines with J gene TRBJ2-1; the match to TRBD1 covers 7 bases. Germline assignment: CDR1 MDHEN and CDR2 SYDVKM. With V trimmed by 6 bases and J by 6 bases, 5 bases remained unmatched. This CDR3 is built from 13 residues. Here the CDR3 DNA reads TGTGCCAGCAGCGGACAGGTCCCCAATGAGCAGTTCTTC. Its protein product is CASSGQVPNEQFF.